These 2 T cell receptor beta chains were sequenced from one sample in a study of beta chain features in type 1 diabetes. What was sequenced were expressed TCRB transcripts, since all of the isolated RNA had been reverse transcribed. This table comes from immunoSEQ multiplex PCR, and its TCRdb copy is limited to in-frame clones, with some not included. The sample carries over 350,000 clones, around 16% recorded once. The source material was naive CD4+ T cells from blood. Receptor source: a woman under 30 in good health.

This clone was counted a few times. The germline gene is not matched at one end of the junction; a read error may be the cause. The CDR3 region is CASSRDRGQGALDF. Written as DNA, the CDR3 is TGTGCCAGCTCACGTGACAGGGGCCAAGGCGCCCTAGACTTC. This chain uses TRBV18 with TRBJ2-7, with 8 bases that match TRBD1. From germline, CDR1 is KGHSH and CDR2 LQKENI. The CDR3 has 14 amino acids.

In this sample, this clone turned up a few times. CDR3 coding DNA: TGTGCCAGCAGTGAGATAGCGGGAGGGCCAGGGGAGCAGTTCTTC. Protein: CASSEIAGGPGEQFF. The J gene is TRBJ2-1, the V gene TRBV2; TRBD2 matches at 11 bases. The CDR3 sequence is 15 residues long. Looked up from germline, CDR1 is SNHLY and CDR2 is FYNNEI. With V trimmed by 3 bases and J by 10 bases, 8 bases remained unmatched.